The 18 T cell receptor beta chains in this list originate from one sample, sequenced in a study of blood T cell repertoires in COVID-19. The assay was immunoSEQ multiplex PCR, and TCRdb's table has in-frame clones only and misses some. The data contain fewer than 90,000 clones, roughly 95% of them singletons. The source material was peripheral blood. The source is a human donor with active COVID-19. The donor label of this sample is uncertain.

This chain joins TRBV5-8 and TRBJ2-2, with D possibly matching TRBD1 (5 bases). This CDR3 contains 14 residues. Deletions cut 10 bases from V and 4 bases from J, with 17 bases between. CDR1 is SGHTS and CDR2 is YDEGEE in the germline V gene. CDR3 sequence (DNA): TGTGCCGGCTTAGTTAGGGGTCGCACCGGGGAGCTGTTTTTT. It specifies CAGLVRGRTGELFF.

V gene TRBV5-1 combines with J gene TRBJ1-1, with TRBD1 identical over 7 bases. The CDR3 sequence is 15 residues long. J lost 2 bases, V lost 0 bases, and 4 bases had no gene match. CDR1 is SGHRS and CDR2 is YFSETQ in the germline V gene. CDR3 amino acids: CASSLEGTVNTEAFF. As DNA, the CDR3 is TGCGCCAGCAGCTTGGAAGGGACAGTAAACACTGAAGCTTTCTTT. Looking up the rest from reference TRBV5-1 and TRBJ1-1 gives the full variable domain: KAGVTQTPRYLIKTRGQQVTLSCSPISGHRSVSWYQQTPGQGLQFLFEYFSETQRNKGNFPGRFSGRQFSNSRSEMNVSTLELGDSALYLCASSLEGTVNTEAFFGQGTRLTVV.

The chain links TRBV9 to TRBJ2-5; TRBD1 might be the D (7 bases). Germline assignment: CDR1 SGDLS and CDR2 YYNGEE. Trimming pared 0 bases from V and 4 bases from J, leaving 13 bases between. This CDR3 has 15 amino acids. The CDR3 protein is CASSVGGTDLETQYF. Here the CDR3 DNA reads TGTGCCAGCAGCGTAGGCGGGACAGATTTAGAGACCCAGTACTTC.

The CDR3 bases are TGTGCCAGCAGTTTTAACCAGCGGACCCAAGTATTAACAGATACGCAGTATTTT. This translates into CASSFNQRTQVLTDTQYF. The rearrangement uses TRBV28 and TRBJ2-3; weak D call: TRBD2 (5 bases). The CDR3 has 18 residues. In germline, CDR1 is MDHEN, CDR2 SYDVKM. Trimming shortened V by 3 bases and J by 3 bases, and 22 bases separated the two germline ends.

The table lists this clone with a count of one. The CDR3 loop is CASSVDGGANQETQYF. CDR3 bases: TGTGCCAGCAGCGTGGACGGGGGGGCGAACCAAGAGACCCAGTACTTC. The V gene is TRBV9, the J gene TRBJ2-5; TRBD2 agrees at 8 bases. This CDR3 is 16 amino acids long. Germline V CDR1 and CDR2: SGDLS, YYNGEE. Trimming took 2 bases from V and 0 from J; bases not matched to a gene: 6.

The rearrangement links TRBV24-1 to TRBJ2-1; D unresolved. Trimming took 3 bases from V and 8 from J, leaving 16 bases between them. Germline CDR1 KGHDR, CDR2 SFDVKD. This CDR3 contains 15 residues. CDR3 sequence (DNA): TGTGCCACCAGTGATCCCCGGCAGGTGGGCGATGAGCAGTTCTTC. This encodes CATSDPRQVGDEQFF.

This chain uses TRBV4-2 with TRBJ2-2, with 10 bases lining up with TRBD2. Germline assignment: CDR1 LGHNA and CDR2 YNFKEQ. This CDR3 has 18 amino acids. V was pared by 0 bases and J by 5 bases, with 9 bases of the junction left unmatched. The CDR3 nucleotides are TGTGCCAGCAGCCAAGATGGTAGCGGGGGGTATTATACCGGGGAGCTGTTTTTT. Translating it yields CASSQDGSGGYYTGELFF.

CDR3 protein: CAISESDRNNQPQHF. The DNA for the CDR3 is TGTGCCATCAGTGAGTCAGACAGGAACAATCAGCCCCAGCATTTT. The V and J genes are TRBV10-3 and TRBJ1-5, with D perhaps matching TRBD1 (6 bases). Germline lookup yields CDR1 ENHRY and CDR2 SYGVKD. Trimming cost V 0 bases and J 3 bases, with 9 bases left between them. The CDR3 has 15 amino acids.

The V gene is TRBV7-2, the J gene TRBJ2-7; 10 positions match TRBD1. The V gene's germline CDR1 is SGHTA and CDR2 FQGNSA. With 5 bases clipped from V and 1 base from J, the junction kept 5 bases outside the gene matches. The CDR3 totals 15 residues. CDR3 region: CASSPRTGGSYEQYF. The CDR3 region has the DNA TGTGCCAGCAGCCCCCGGACAGGGGGATCCTACGAGCAGTACTTC. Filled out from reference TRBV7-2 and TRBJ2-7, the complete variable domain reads GAGVSQSPSNKVTEKGKDVELRCDPISGHTALYWYRQSLGQGLEFLIYFQGNSAPDKSGLPSDRFSAERTGGSVSTLTIQRTQQEDSAVYLCASSPRTGGSYEQYFGPGTRLTVT.

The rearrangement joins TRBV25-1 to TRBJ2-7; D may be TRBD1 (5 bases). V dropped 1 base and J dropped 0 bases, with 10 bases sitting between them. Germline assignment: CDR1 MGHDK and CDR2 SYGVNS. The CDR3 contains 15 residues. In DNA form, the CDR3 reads TGTGCCAGCAGTGAATTGGACAAAAGCTCCTACGAGCAGTACTTC. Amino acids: CASSELDKSSYEQYF.

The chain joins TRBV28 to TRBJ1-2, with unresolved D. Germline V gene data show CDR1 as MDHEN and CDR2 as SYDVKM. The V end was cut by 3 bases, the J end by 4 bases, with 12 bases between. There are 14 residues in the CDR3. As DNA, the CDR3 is TGTGCCAGCAGTTTGGCGGGGTCTCCCTATGGCTACACCTTC. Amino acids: CASSLAGSPYGYTF.

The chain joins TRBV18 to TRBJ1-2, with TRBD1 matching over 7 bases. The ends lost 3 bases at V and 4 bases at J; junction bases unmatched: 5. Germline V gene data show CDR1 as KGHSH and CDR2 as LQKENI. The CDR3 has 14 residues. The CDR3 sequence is CASSPQDRLYGYTF. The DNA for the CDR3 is TGTGCCAGCTCACCTCAGGACAGGCTCTATGGCTACACCTTC.

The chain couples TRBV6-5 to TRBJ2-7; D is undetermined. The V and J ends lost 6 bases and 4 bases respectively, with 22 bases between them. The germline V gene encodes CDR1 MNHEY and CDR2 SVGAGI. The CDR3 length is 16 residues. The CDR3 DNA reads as TGTGCCAGCAGCTACAAGGTCCCCCTCCGAGGATACGAGCAGTACTTC. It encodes CASSYKVPLRGYEQYF.

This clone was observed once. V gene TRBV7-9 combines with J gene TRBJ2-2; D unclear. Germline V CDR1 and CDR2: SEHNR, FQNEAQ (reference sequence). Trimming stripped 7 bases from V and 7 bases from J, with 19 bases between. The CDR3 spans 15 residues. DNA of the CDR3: TGTGCCAGCATCGCACCGAAGCCCGAGGTCGGGGAGCTGTTTTTT. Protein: CASIAPKPEVGELFF.

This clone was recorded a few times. The CDR3 nucleotides are TGTGCCAGCAACAGGGTTAATTCACCCCTCCACTTT. This sequence encodes CASNRVNSPLHF. This chain uses TRBV3-1 (or the pseudogene TRBV3-2) with TRBJ1-6; tentatively, D is TRBD1 (6 bases). The CDR3 is 12 amino acids. The germline V and J ends were trimmed by 7 bases and 6 bases, with 7 bases remaining between them. Germline assignment: CDR1 LGHDT and CDR2 YNNKEL (reference sequence).

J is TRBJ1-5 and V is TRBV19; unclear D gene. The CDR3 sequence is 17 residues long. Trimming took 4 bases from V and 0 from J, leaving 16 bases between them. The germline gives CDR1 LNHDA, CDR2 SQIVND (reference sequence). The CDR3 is CASSSSMKPFSNQPQHF. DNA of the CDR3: TGTGCCAGTAGTAGCAGTATGAAACCTTTTAGCAATCAGCCCCAGCATTTT.

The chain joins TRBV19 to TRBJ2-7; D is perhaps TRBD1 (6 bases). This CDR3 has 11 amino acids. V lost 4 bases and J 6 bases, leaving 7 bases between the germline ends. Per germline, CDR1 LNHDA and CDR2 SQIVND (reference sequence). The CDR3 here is CASSTRGEQYF. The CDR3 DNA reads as TGTGCCAGTAGTACCAGGGGCGAGCAGTACTTC.

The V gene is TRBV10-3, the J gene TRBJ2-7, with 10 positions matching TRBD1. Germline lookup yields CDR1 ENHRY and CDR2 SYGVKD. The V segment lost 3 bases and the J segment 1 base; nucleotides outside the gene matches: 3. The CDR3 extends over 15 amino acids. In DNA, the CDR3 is TGTGCCATCAGTGAACCGGGACAGGGGTCCTACGAGCAGTACTTC. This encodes CAISEPGQGSYEQYF.